The entry that follows covers one T cell receptor beta chain sequence. The PCR employed 60 Vbeta primers together with 13 Jbeta primers. Only in-frame clones appear in the TCRdb table, and some are missing; sequencing was by immunoSEQ multiplex PCR. The sample gives approximately 81,000 clones, roughly 74% of which show up once; over 5% is in the top ten. V shed 5 bases and J shed 12 bases, with 14 bases lying between them. Germline values: CDR1 SGHDN, CDR2 FVKESK. This CDR3 contains 12 residues. This sample was included in a study of cytomegalovirus exposure and HLA in healthy donors. Sequenced input: PBMCs. V gene TRBV14 combines with J gene TRBJ2-1; unclear D gene. This sequence originates from a woman aged 45-59 years in good health and CMV-seropositive. The CDR3 spells CASSYIAEVQFF. CDR3 nucleotide sequence: TGTGCCAGCAGCTATATAGCAGAGGTGCAGTTCTTC.